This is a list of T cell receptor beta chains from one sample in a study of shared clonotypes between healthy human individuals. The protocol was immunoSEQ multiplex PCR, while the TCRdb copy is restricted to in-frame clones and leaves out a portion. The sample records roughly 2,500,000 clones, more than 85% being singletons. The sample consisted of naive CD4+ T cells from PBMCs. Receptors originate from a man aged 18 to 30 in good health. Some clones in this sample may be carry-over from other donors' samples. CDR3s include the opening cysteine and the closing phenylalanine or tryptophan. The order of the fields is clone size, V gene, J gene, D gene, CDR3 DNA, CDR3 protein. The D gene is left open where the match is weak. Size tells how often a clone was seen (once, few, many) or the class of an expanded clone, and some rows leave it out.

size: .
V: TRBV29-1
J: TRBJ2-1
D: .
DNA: TGCAGCGTTGAAGAGGGAACCTACAATGAGCAGTTCTTC
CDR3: CSVEEGTYNEQFF

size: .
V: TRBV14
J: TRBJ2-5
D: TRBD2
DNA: TGTGCCAGCAGCCCCGGGACTAGCGGAGCAGAGACCCAGTACTTC
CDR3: CASSPGTSGAETQYF

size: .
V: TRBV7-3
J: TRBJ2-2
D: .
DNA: TGTGCCAGCAGCTTTCTTCGTAACACCGGGGAGCTGTTTTTT
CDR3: CASSFLRNTGELFF

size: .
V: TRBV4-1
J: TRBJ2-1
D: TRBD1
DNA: TGCGCCAGCAGCCAAGATAATCTCCGGGACAGTAACTACAATGAGCAGTTCTTC
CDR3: CASSQDNLRDSNYNEQFF

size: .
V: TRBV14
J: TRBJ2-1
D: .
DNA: TGTGCCAGCAGCCAAGCCGGGGCAAACCTGTGGGGCAATGAGCAGTTCTTC
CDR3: CASSQAGANLWGNEQFF

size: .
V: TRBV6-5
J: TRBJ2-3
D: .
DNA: TGTGCCAGCAGAATACAGGTAGCTAGCACAGATACGCAGTATTTT
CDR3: CASRIQVASTDTQYF

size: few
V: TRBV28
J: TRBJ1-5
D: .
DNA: TGTGCCAGCAGTTTATTGCGGGAGCCCCAGCATTTT
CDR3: CASSLLREPQHF

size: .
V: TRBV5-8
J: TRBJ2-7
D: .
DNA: TGTGCCAGCAGCTTCCGGGGCTGGGGACGGGTCTACGAGCAGTACTTC
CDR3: CASSFRGWGRVYEQYF

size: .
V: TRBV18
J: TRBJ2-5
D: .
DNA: TGTGCCAGCTCTCCTCTCCGCCAAGAGACCCAGTACTTC
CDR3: CASSPLRQETQYF

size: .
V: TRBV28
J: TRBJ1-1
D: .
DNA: TGTGCCAGCAGGGGACGGGGGAAAGGAGCTTTCTTT
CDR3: CASRGRGKGAFF

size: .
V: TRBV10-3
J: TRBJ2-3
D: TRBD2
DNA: TGTGCCATCGCACGGACTAGCGGGAGTCCTACAGATACGCAGTATTTT
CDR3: CAIARTSGSPTDTQYF

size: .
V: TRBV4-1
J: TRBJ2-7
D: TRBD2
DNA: TGCGCCAGCAGCCAGGCGGGAGCGGGAAGCTCCTACGAGCAGTACTTC
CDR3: CASSQAGAGSSYEQYF

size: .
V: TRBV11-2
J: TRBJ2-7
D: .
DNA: TGTGCCAGCAGCTCTAACGACAACTCCTACGAGCAGTACTTC
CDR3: CASSSNDNSYEQYF

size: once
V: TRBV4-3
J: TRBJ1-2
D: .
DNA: TGCGCCAGCAGCCAAGTCCATCCTCAATCTTCTGGCTACACCTTC
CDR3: CASSQVHPQSSGYTF

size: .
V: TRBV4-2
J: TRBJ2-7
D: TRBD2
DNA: TGTGCCAGCAGCCAAGAAACTAGCGGGAGGCCAAGCTCCTACGAGCAGTACTTC
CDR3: CASSQETSGRPSSYEQYF

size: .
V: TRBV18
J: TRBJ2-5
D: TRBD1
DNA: TGTGCCAGCTCAAGGGACAGGCCCCGCGGGGAGACCCAGTACTTC
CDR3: CASSRDRPRGETQYF